The 27 T cell receptor beta chains listed next were all sequenced from one sample in a study of T cell repertoires in cytomegalovirus infection. These receptors have no identified antigens. In TCRdb, the reads were re-called with MiXCR into one record per CDR3 protein. The table has under 300,000 distinct CDR3 sequences, roughly a fifth seen once. The specimen comprised cultured PBMCs, sampled from culture after CMV antigen stimulation. The receptors derive from a human donor in good health (CMV status not recorded). Some clones in this sample may be carry-over from other donors' samples.

This clonotype was seen many times. The CDR3 DNA sequence: TGTGCCAGCAGCTTAGCTGGGGAGAGCTATGGCTACACCTTC. This encodes CASSLAGESYGYTF. The rearrangement joins TRBV7-2 to TRBJ1-2; D is unclear. Germline V gives CDR1 SGHTA, CDR2 FQGNSA. This CDR3 is 14 amino acids long. Trimming stripped 0 bases from V and 4 bases from J, with 9 bases between.

This clonotype was counted only a few times. The rearrangement joins TRBV6-2 or TRBV6-3 to TRBJ1-1; D remains unclear. Trimming shortened V by 2 bases and J by 4 bases, and 11 bases separated the two germline ends. The CDR3 length is 14 residues. Germline V CDR1 and CDR2: MNHEY, SVGEGT. The CDR3 nucleotides are TGTGCCAGCAGTTACGATGGGTATTCCACTGAAGCTTTCTTT. Protein: CASSYDGYSTEAFF.

A few counts support this clonotype. The chain employs TRBV12-3 or TRBV12-4 and TRBJ2-7; a weak D match, TRBD2 (5 bases). The CDR3 is 13 residues long. The V and J ends lost 2 bases and 5 bases respectively, with 10 bases between them. CDR3 nucleotide sequence: TGTGCCAGCAGTTTACTGGACGGGAACGAGCAGTACTTC. Encoded protein: CASSLLDGNEQYF.

This clonotype occurred many times. The chain joins TRBV7-2 to TRBJ1-5; 8 bases line up with TRBD1. Germline V gene lookup returns CDR1 SGHTA and CDR2 FQGNSA. CDR3 length equals 14 residues. Trimming cost V 4 bases and J 7 bases; bases outside gene matches: 6. The CDR3 spells CASSSDRGTQPQHF. Here the CDR3 DNA reads TGTGCCAGCAGCTCCGACAGGGGTACCCAGCCCCAGCATTTT.

The rearrangement links TRBV19 to TRBJ1-1; 9 bases are shared with TRBD1. CDR1 LNHDA and CDR2 SQIVND come from the germline V gene (reference sequence). V lost 4 bases and J lost 4; bases outside the gene matches: 7. The CDR3 is 15 residues long. The CDR3 reads CASSKGQGVGTEAFF. CDR3 nucleotides: TGTGCCAGTAGTAAGGGACAGGGAGTGGGCACTGAAGCTTTCTTT. Together with reference TRBV19 and TRBJ1-1, the CDR3 gives the full variable domain: DGGITQSPKYLFRKEGQNVTLSCEQNLNHDAMYWYRQDPGQGLRLIYYSQIVNDFQKGDIAEGYSVSREKKESFPLTVTSAQKNPTAFYLCASSKGQGVGTEAFFGQGTRLTVV.

This clonotype was picked up many times. This chain uses TRBV6-1 with TRBJ2-7, with 9 positions matching TRBD1. After removal of 6 bases from V and 5 bases from J, the junction contained 8 bases not matched to a gene. The CDR3 is 14 amino acids. Per the germline V gene, CDR1 is MNHNS and CDR2 is SASEGT. The CDR3 spells CASRPGQGTNEQYF. DNA for the CDR3: TGTGCCAGCAGGCCGGGACAGGGAACCAACGAGCAGTACTTC.

The chain employs TRBV11-2 and TRBJ2-1; the match to TRBD1 covers 7 bases. The CDR3 sequence is 14 residues long. Germline CDR1 and CDR2: SGHAT and FQNNGV. V shed 3 bases and J 6 bases; nucleotides not matched to a gene: 5. The CDR3 DNA reads TGTGCCAGCAGCTTCCCGGGACAGATCAATGAGCAGTTCTTC. Protein sequence: CASSFPGQINEQFF. The variable domain in full, completed from reference TRBV11-2 and TRBJ2-1, reads EAGVAQSPRYKIIEKRQSVAFWCNPISGHATLYWYQQILGQGPKLLIQFQNNGVVDDSQLPKDRFSAERLKGVDSTLKIQPAKLEDSAVYLCASSFPGQINEQFFGPGTRLTVL.

This clonotype has just one count. This chain links TRBV6-2 or TRBV6-3 with TRBJ1-1, with a weak D call TRBD1 (5 bases). CDR3 length: 15 amino acids. The germline CDR1 and CDR2 sequences are MNHEY and SVGEGT. V dropped 8 bases and J dropped 1 base, with 17 bases sitting between them. The CDR3 sequence: CASGSRGTWNTEAFF. In nucleotides, the CDR3 is TGTGCCAGCGGGTCACGGGGGACCTGGAACACTGAAGCTTTCTTT.

The sample holds many counts of this clonotype. The gene calls are TRBV7-2 and TRBJ2-5, with TRBD2 matching 8 bases. The CDR3 loop spans 15 amino acids. V shed 6 bases and J 4 bases; nucleotides not matched to a gene: 10. Germline loops: CDR1 SGHTA, CDR2 FQGNSA. In nucleotides, the CDR3 is TGTGCCAGCAGGCCATACCTGGGACTAGTAGAGACCCAGTACTTC. Protein product: CASRPYLGLVETQYF.

The chain joins TRBV11-2 to TRBJ2-7, with 8 bases aligning to TRBD2. This CDR3 region has 14 residues. Germline V gene sequence: CDR1 SGHAT, CDR2 FQNNGV. After removal of 3 bases from V and 2 bases from J, the junction contained 3 bases not matched to a gene. Here the CDR3 reads CASSFSGGAYEQYV. The CDR3 coding sequence is TGTGCCAGCAGCTTCAGCGGGGGAGCCTACGAGCAGTACGTC.

The chain recombines TRBV12-3 or TRBV12-4 with TRBJ1-4, with unresolved D. V lost 6 bases to trimming and J lost 7 bases, with 15 bases between them. The CDR3 has 14 amino acids. CDR3 loop: CASSTDTRREKLFF. Written as DNA, the CDR3 is TGTGCCAGCAGCACCGACACTCGCCGTGAAAAACTGTTTTTT.

There are a few counts of this clonotype. V usage is TRBV4-3 and J usage is TRBJ2-1, with D unresolved. The ends were cut back, 0 bases at V and 0 bases at J, with 6 bases in the middle. CDR1 and CDR2 from the germline V gene are LGHNA and YSLEER. The CDR3 extends over 15 amino acids. The CDR3 reads CASSQDMSSYNEQFF. The CDR3 region has the DNA TGCGCCAGCAGCCAAGATATGAGCTCCTACAATGAGCAGTTCTTC.

The chain uses TRBV7-3 and TRBJ2-7; 10 bases are a match to TRBD2. The V gene's germline CDR1 is SGHTA and CDR2 FQGTGA. V was clipped by 8 bases and J by 6 bases; unmatched bases: 7. This CDR3 spans 13 amino acids. The CDR3 region has the DNA TGTGCCAGCGCTAGCGGGAGATGGCGCGAGCAGTACGTC. This encodes CASASGRWREQYV.

The chain has TRBV30 and TRBJ2-2, with TRBD2 matching over 7 bases. There are 14 residues in the CDR3. With 5 bases clipped from V and 4 bases from J, the junction kept 7 bases outside the gene matches. CDR1 GTSNPN and CDR2 SVGIG come from the germline V gene (reference sequence). The DNA of the CDR3 is TGTGCCTGGTGGACTAGAGGAAGCACCGGGGAGCTGTTTTTT. Translation gives CAWWTRGSTGELFF.

V is TRBV19 and J is TRBJ2-4; 7 positions agree with TRBD2. With 0 bases clipped from V and 8 bases from J, the junction kept 1 base outside the gene matches. The CDR3 is made up of 13 amino acids. Germline CDR1 LNHDA, CDR2 SQIVND (reference sequence). The CDR3 region is CASSIDRGDIQYF. Here the CDR3 DNA reads TGTGCCAGTAGTATAGATCGGGGGGACATTCAGTACTTC.

This clonotype was counted at least ten times. The chain combines TRBV11-2 with TRBJ2-7, with D unclear. The V end lost 5 bases, the J end lost 9 bases, and 23 bases lay between the germline ends. The germline V gene has CDR1 SGHAT and CDR2 FQNNGV. The CDR3 spans 15 residues. CDR3 sequence (DNA): TGTGCCAGCAGCCTCCCACCCCCGGCAGGCGGCGCGCAGTACTTC. Translating gives CASSLPPPAGGAQYF.

This clonotype was seen repeatedly, ten times or more. The rearrangement links TRBV19 to TRBJ1-5, with TRBD1 matching over 7 bases. CDR1 is LNHDA, CDR2 SQIVND, per germline (reference sequence). CDR3 length equals 14 residues. The V and J ends lost 5 bases and 5 bases, in that order; junction bases with no gene match: 6. The CDR3 DNA follows: TGTGCCAGTAGTTTCTGGGACAGATATCAGCCCCAGCATTTT. Translating it yields CASSFWDRYQPQHF.

This clonotype was observed at least ten times. The chain couples TRBV6-5 to TRBJ2-2; D might be TRBD2 (6 bases). There are 16 residues in the CDR3. Germline lookup yields CDR1 MNHEY and CDR2 SVGAGI. Trimming shortened V by 5 bases and J by 6 bases, and 19 bases separated the two germline ends. This CDR3 reads CASSPTPGTLPGELFF. The CDR3 DNA sequence: TGTGCCAGCAGTCCGACCCCCGGGACTTTACCCGGGGAGCTGTTTTTT.

This clonotype was seen a handful of times. This chain connects TRBV2 to TRBJ2-5, with 7 bases fitting TRBD1. V lost 7 bases to trimming and J lost 5 bases; unmatched junction nucleotides: 7. The CDR3 has 13 residues. CDR1 and CDR2 from the germline V gene are SNHLY and FYNNEI. DNA for the CDR3: TGTGCCAGCACCAAGACAGGGTCCGAGACCCAGTACTTC. This sequence encodes CASTKTGSETQYF. Supplemented by reference TRBV2 and TRBJ2-5, the full variable domain reads EPEVTQTPSHQVTQMGQEVILRCVPISNHLYFYWYRQILGQKVEFLVSFYNNEISEKSEIFDDQFSVERPDGSNFTLKIRSTKLEDSAMYFCASTKTGSETQYFGPGTRLLVL.

The V gene is TRBV6-6, the J gene TRBJ2-1; no firm D call. The CDR3 runs to 13 residues. Trimming cost V 7 bases and J 4 bases, with 11 bases left between them. Germline assignment: CDR1 MNHNY and CDR2 SVGAGI (reference sequence). The CDR3 spells CASNPDQYNEQFF. The CDR3 DNA is TGTGCCAGCAACCCCGACCAGTACAATGAGCAGTTCTTC.

In this sample, this clonotype turned up many times. The chain carries TRBV7-2 and TRBJ2-1; 12 positions agree with TRBD2. CDR1 is SGHTA and CDR2 is FQGNSA in the germline V gene. V was pared by 7 bases and J by 15 bases, with 19 bases of the junction left unmatched. CDR3 size: 16 residues. The CDR3 bases are TGTGCCAGCACCTGGCGGGGGGACAGGCTGACTAGCGGGAGGTTCTTC. It codes for CASTWRGDRLTSGRFF.

This clonotype was observed many times. The chain uses TRBV24-1 and TRBJ2-1; the D gene is possibly TRBD1 (5 bases). The germline V and J ends were trimmed by 9 bases and 0 bases, with 8 bases remaining between them. This CDR3 is built from 13 residues. Germline V gives CDR1 KGHDR, CDR2 SFDVKD. DNA of the CDR3: TGTGCCACCGGGGCCAGCTCCTACAATGAGCAGTTCTTC. Protein product: CATGASSYNEQFF.

The chain combines TRBV5-6 with TRBJ2-5; TRBD2 matches 13 bases. Germline V lookup: CDR1 SGHDT, CDR2 YYEEEE. This CDR3 contains 16 residues. J was trimmed by 5 bases and V by 6 bases; bases with no gene match: 10. CDR3 loop: CASTPGLAGTGETQYF. CDR3 nucleotides: TGTGCCAGCACCCCGGGACTAGCGGGAACGGGGGAGACCCAGTACTTC.

In this sample, this clonotype turned up a few times. The V gene is TRBV2, the J gene TRBJ2-5; possibly TRBD2 for D (6 bases). The CDR3 runs to 16 residues. The germline CDR1 and CDR2 sequences are SNHLY and FYNNEI. Trimming removed 1 base at V and 5 bases at J, with 17 bases between. This CDR3 reads CASSEGWRDGDETQYF. The DNA for the CDR3 is TGTGCCAGCAGTGAAGGATGGCGGGACGGGGACGAGACCCAGTACTTC.

The gene calls are TRBV4-1 and TRBJ1-1; D gene uncertain. The V gene's germline CDR1 is MGHRA and CDR2 YSYEKL. Trimming removed 0 bases from V and 4 bases from J, with 9 bases in between. This CDR3 is built from 14 residues. CDR3 DNA sequence: TGCGCCAGCAGCCAAGATATTTTGAGCACTGAAGCTTTCTTT. Its translation is CASSQDILSTEAFF.

For this clonotype: Given a much more abundant clone one base away, this may be a read error. The chain carries TRBV6-6 and TRBJ2-7; 8 bases match TRBD2. J lost 7 bases, V lost 7 bases, and 6 bases had no gene match. The CDR3 consists of 12 residues. Germline loops: CDR1 MNHNY, CDR2 SVGAGI (reference sequence). The CDR3 DNA is TGTGCCAGCAATCACGGGAGGGGGGAGCAGTACTTC. Translated, it gives CASNHGRGEQYF.

Turning to this clonotype: This may be a read error: a much more frequent sequence differs by one nucleotide. The chain has TRBV11-3 and TRBJ1-1; the match to TRBD1 covers 9 bases. This CDR3 has 16 amino acids. Germline CDR1 reads SGHNT; CDR2 reads YENEEA. V lost 3 bases and J lost 1; bases outside the gene matches: 6. The CDR3 loop is CASSLGQGKANTEAFF. The CDR3 DNA reads as TGTGCCAGCAGCTTGGGACAGGGTAAGGCGAACACTGAAGCTTTCTTT. The full variable domain, with the rest looked up from reference TRBV11-3 and TRBJ1-1, is EAGVVQSPRYKIIEKKQPVAFWCNPISGHNTLYWYLQNLGQGPELLIRYENEEAVDDSQLPKDRFSAERLKGVDSTLKIQPAELGDSAVYLCASSLGQGKANTEAFFGQGTRLTVV.